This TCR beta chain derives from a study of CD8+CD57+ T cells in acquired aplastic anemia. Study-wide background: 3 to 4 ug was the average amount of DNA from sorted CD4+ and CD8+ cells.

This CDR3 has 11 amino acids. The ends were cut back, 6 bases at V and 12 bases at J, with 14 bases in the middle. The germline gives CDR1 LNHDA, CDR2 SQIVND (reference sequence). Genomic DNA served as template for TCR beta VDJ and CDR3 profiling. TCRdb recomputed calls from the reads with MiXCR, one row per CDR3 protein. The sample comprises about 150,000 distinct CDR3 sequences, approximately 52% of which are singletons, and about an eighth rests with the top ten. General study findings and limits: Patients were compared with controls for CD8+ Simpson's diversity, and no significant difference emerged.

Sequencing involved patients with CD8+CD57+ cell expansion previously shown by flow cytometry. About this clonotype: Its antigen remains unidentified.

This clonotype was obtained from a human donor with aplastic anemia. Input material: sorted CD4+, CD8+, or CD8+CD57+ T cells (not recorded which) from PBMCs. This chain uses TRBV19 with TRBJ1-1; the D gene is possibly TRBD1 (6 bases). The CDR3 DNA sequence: TGTGCCAGTAGCCCCGGACAGCGGACTTTCTTT. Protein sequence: CASSPGQRTFF.